A single T cell receptor (beta chain) is shown here with its context. Sequencing was performed with immunoSEQ multiplex PCR; in TCRdb, only in-frame clones are kept and a portion is missing. The sample lists roughly 670,000 clones, 75% to 90% seen once, with roughly 0.25% in the top ten. These data originate in a study of blood T cell repertoires in COVID-19. V shed 6 bases and J shed 4 bases, with 19 bases lying between them. CDR3 length equals 16 residues. The TCR originated in a woman under 30 with acute or convalescent COVID-19. Source material: peripheral blood. The chain links TRBV23-1 to TRBJ2-1; weak D call: TRBD2 (7 bases). TRBV23-1 is reported as an ORF; its role is uncertain. CDR3 protein: CASSRAFRGGYNEQFF. CDR3 nucleotides: TGCGCCAGCAGCCGCGCATTCAGGGGAGGGTACAATGAGCAGTTCTTC.